A selection of T cell receptor beta chains follows, all from one sample in a study of cytomegalovirus exposure and HLA in healthy donors. Produced via immunoSEQ multiplex PCR; TCRdb's table is partial and in-frame only. The profile shows about 200,000 clones, 75% to 90% of them singletons. The sample taken for sequencing was PBMCs. Receptors were obtained from a woman aged 45-59 years in good health and CMV-seropositive. The CDR3 runs from the conserved cysteine through the conserved F or W. A D gene is named only where the DNA matches it firmly. Rows give clone size only sometimes, using once, few, many, or a class for an expanded clone.

TRBV28	TRBJ1-2	.	.	CASSQPRQGEYGYTF	TGTGCCAGCAGTCAACCCCGCCAGGGTGAATATGGCTACACCTTC
TRBV21-1	TRBJ2-3	.	once	CASSRTPISTDTQYF	TGTGCCAGCAGCAGGACTCCAATTAGCACAGATACGCAGTATTTT
TRBV4-2	TRBJ1-2	.	.	CASSQDKLGDRSYTF	TGTGCCAGCAGCCAAGATAAGCTAGGGGATAGGAGCTACACCTTC
TRBV5-8	TRBJ1-3	.	.	CASSLVLQSSGNTIYF	TGTGCCAGCAGCTTGGTCTTACAGAGCTCTGGAAACACCATATATTTT
TRBV6-1	TRBJ1-1	.	.	CASGRAGDGTEAFF	TGTGCCAGCGGCAGGGCAGGGGACGGCACTGAAGCTTTCTTT
TRBV28	TRBJ2-7	TRBD2	.	CASSLYGTSVHEQYF	TGTGCCAGCAGTTTATATGGGACTAGCGTTCACGAGCAGTACTTC
TRBV28	TRBJ2-7	.	.	CASSPQGAVYEQYF	TGTGCCAGCAGTCCGCAAGGGGCTGTTTACGAGCAGTACTTC
TRBV19	TRBJ1-5	.	.	CASSIDLTGQYSNQPQHF	TGTGCCAGTAGTATAGATCTAACAGGGCAGTATAGCAATCAGCCCCAGCATTTT
TRBV18	TRBJ1-2	TRBD1	.	CASSQSGTGFFHSVYTF	TGTGCCAGCTCGCAGAGTGGGACAGGGTTTTTCCATTCGGTCTACACCTTC
TRBV5-4	TRBJ1-1	.	.	CASSAANRVNTEAFF	TGTGCCAGCAGCGCTGCCAACAGGGTGAACACTGAAGCTTTCTTT
TRBV5-1	TRBJ2-7	.	.	CASSFLVVTYEQYF	TGCGCCAGCAGCTTCCTCGTGGTAACCTACGAGCAGTACTTC
TRBV5-5	TRBJ2-4	.	.	CASSLRDAGKNIQYF	TGTGCCAGCAGCCTTCGGGATGCGGGCAAAAACATTCAGTACTTC
TRBV6-5	TRBJ2-1	.	.	CASSLATTSYNEQFF	TGTGCCAGCAGTCTCGCGACTACCTCCTACAATGAGCAGTTCTTC
TRBV6-5	TRBJ1-2	TRBD1	.	CASRVDRVYGYTF	TGTGCCAGCAGGGTCGACAGGGTCTATGGCTACACCTTC
TRBV6-5	TRBJ2-1	.	.	CASSYFGREGEQFF	TGTGCCAGCAGTTACTTCGGTCGTGAGGGTGAGCAGTTCTTC
TRBV19	TRBJ2-7	.	.	CASSIVEGPYEQYF	TGTGCCAGTAGTATAGTGGAGGGGCCCTACGAGCAGTACTTC
TRBV7-9	TRBJ2-1	TRBD2	.	CASSVSGRAANEQFF	TGTGCCAGCAGCGTTAGCGGGAGGGCCGCCAATGAGCAGTTCTTC
TRBV7-9	TRBJ2-2	.	.	CSSQTPSGPVTGELFF	TGTTCCAGCCAAACCCCGAGCGGGCCCGTCACCGGGGAGCTGTTTTTT
TRBV6-5	TRBJ2-7	.	once	CASSYRGVTYEQYF	TGTGCCAGCAGTTACAGGGGTGTCACCTACGAGCAGTACTTC
TRBV11-2	TRBJ2-3	.	.	CASSFSESADTQYF	TGTGCCAGCAGCTTTAGTGAGTCCGCAGATACGCAGTATTTT
TRBV7-7	TRBJ2-5	TRBD2	.	CASSLNSGSGETQYF	TGTGCCAGCAGCTTAAATAGCGGGAGTGGAGAGACCCAGTACTTC
TRBV7-9	TRBJ2-7	TRBD2	.	CASSHGLAGSPYEQYF	TGTGCCAGCAGCCATGGACTAGCGGGATCTCCCTACGAGCAGTACTTC
TRBV19	TRBJ2-3	TRBD1	.	CASSIGDRGTDTQYF	TGTGCCAGTAGTATTGGCGACAGGGGCACAGATACGCAGTATTTT
TRBV28	TRBJ2-7	.	few	CASSQDWASYEQYF	TGTGCCAGCAGTCAGGACTGGGCCTCCTACGAGCAGTACTTC
TRBV19	TRBJ1-5	TRBD1	.	CASSPQGQGRSNQPQHF	TGTGCCAGTAGCCCACAGGGACAGGGAAGGAGCAATCAGCCCCAGCATTTT